Each of the 24 T cell receptor beta chains below was sequenced from the same sample in a study of lymphopenia after photon versus proton radiotherapy (dated by TCRdb to about 2019). The library was built by means of the immunoSEQ multiplex PCR assay. In its TCRdb copy, this immuneACCESS table keeps in-frame sequences only and misses some clones. Where compared with another copy, unresolved V genes explain less than half of these, and the others have no known cause. The sample has about 160,000 clones on record, approximately 91% of them singletons. The top ten constitute less than 6% of the sample. Sequences were derived from peripheral blood, sampled from a patient treated with photon-based radiotherapy. These receptors were taken from a man aged 50-59 years with gastric cancer.

This clone was counted only a few times. The chain links TRBV5-4 to TRBJ1-2; maybe TRBD1 (6 bases). Germline CDR1 SGHNT, CDR2 YYREEE (reference sequence). Trimming left V 0 bases short and J 8 bases short, with 14 bases between. The CDR3 runs 14 residues. CDR3 coding DNA: TGTGCCAGCAGCTTGGCCGGACAGTCGCGGGGCTACACCTTC. This gives the protein CASSLAGQSRGYTF.

The rearrangement uses TRBV5-1 and TRBJ1-1; D unclear. Per germline, CDR1 SGHRS and CDR2 YFSETQ. The CDR3 has 12 residues. Trimming took 1 base from V and 4 from J, leaving 5 bases between them. The CDR3 DNA reads as TGCGCCAGCAGCTTGTCCAGCACTGAAGCTTTCTTT. This encodes CASSLSSTEAFF.

The rearrangement joins TRBV6-5 to TRBJ1-2, with 9 bases that match TRBD1. CDR1 and CDR2 from the germline V gene are MNHEY and SVGAGI. The CDR3 loop spans 13 amino acids. V shed 5 bases and J 9 bases; nucleotides not matched to a gene: 7. CDR3 loop: CASSTGTGRSYTF. In DNA, the CDR3 is TGTGCCAGCAGTACCGGGACAGGGAGAAGCTACACCTTC.

V usage is TRBV5-4 and J usage is TRBJ2-3, with 7 bases lining up with TRBD1. The length of the CDR3 is 17 residues. J gave up 0 bases and V 4 bases, and 11 bases lay outside the gene matches. Germline assignment: CDR1 SGHNT and CDR2 YYREEE (reference sequence). CDR3 nucleotides: TGTGCCAGCAGCCCCTCTCCGGACAGGCGTAGCACAGATACGCAGTATTTT. Protein product: CASSPSPDRRSTDTQYF.

The chain uses TRBV6-6 and TRBJ2-5; 9 nucleotides match TRBD1. Trimming cost V 6 bases and J 0 bases; bases outside gene matches: 5. Germline assignment: CDR1 MNHNY and CDR2 SVGAGI (reference sequence). CDR3 length: 15 amino acids. The CDR3 DNA sequence: TGTGCCAGCAGGAGAGGACAGGGGTACCAAGAGACCCAGTACTTC. Amino acids: CASRRGQGYQETQYF.

The rearrangement uses TRBV6-6 and TRBJ2-7; D uncertain. This CDR3 spans 14 amino acids. Germline assignment: CDR1 MNHNY and CDR2 SVGAGI (reference sequence). Between the trimmed V and J ends, which lost 5 bases and 1 base, there was a span of 12 bases. The CDR3 DNA reads TGTGCCAGCAGTAAGGAGTTGGGATCCTACGAGCAGTACTTC. Translation: CASSKELGSYEQYF.

This clone has a single count. The chain has TRBV7-9 and TRBJ2-7; TRBD1 agrees at 7 bases. After removal of 7 bases from V and 4 bases from J, the junction contained 10 bases not matched to a gene. This CDR3 contains 14 residues. CDR1 and CDR2 (germline): SEHNR, FQNEAQ (reference sequence). CDR3 DNA sequence: TGTGCCAGCACCCTAGCACAGGGGCCTTACGAGCAGTACTTC. Protein: CASTLAQGPYEQYF.

This clone was detected only a few times. The rearrangement uses TRBV7-2 and TRBJ1-1, with D uncertain. From germline, CDR1 is SGHTA and CDR2 FQGNSA. The CDR3 totals 13 residues. V lost 2 bases and J 6 bases, leaving 10 bases between the germline ends. This chain's CDR3 is CASSLRGGAEAFF. The CDR3 nucleotides are TGTGCCAGCAGCTTAAGAGGTGGTGCTGAAGCTTTCTTT. The full variable domain, its missing parts supplied by reference TRBV7-2 and TRBJ1-1, is GAGVSQSPSNKVTEKGKDVELRCDPISGHTALYWYRQSLGQGLEFLIYFQGNSAPDKSGLPSDRFSAERTGGSVSTLTIQRTQQEDSAVYLCASSLRGGAEAFFGQGTRLTVV.

This chain links TRBV7-7 with TRBJ1-1; D might be TRBD1 (6 bases). The germline V gene encodes CDR1 SSHAT and CDR2 FNYEAQ (reference sequence). There are 13 residues in the CDR3. V dropped 2 bases and J dropped 3 bases, with 7 bases sitting between them. CDR3 region: CASSLRQDTEAFF. The CDR3 nucleotides are TGTGCCAGCAGCTTAAGACAGGACACTGAAGCTTTCTTT.

The V and J genes are TRBV5-6 and TRBJ1-5, with a possible D match to TRBD1 (6 bases). Germline V gives CDR1 SGHDT, CDR2 YYEEEE. Deletions cut 0 bases from V and 4 bases from J, with 11 bases between. This CDR3 is built from 15 residues. This chain's CDR3 is CASSLGGTLNQPQHF. CDR3 in DNA: TGTGCCAGCAGCTTGGGCGGGACACTAAATCAGCCCCAGCATTTT. Full variable domain (remainder filled in from reference TRBV5-6 and TRBJ1-5): DAGVTQSPTHLIKTRGQQVTLRCSPKSGHDTVSWYQQALGQGPQFIFQYYEEEERQRGNFPDRFSGHQFPNYSSELNVNALLLGDSALYLCASSLGGTLNQPQHFGDGTRLSIL.

CDR3 in DNA: TGTGCCAGCAGCCTAGCGGGAGTAGAAGAGACCCAGTACTTC. Protein sequence: CASSLAGVEETQYF. The chain is built from TRBV6-5 and TRBJ2-5, with TRBD2 identical over 10 bases. The CDR3 has 14 residues. CDR1 MNHEY and CDR2 SVGAGI come from the germline V gene. With V trimmed by 6 bases and J by 3 bases, 4 bases remained unmatched.

This chain uses TRBV7-2 with TRBJ2-5, with 7 nucleotides matching TRBD2. Unmatched junction bases numbered 3, after V lost 5 bases and J lost 0 bases. The CDR3 is made up of 14 amino acids. Looked up from germline, CDR1 is SGHTA and CDR2 is FQGNSA. The CDR3, as DNA: TGTGCCAGCAGCCGAACTAGCGACCAAGAGACCCAGTACTTC. Protein sequence: CASSRTSDQETQYF.

This chain joins TRBV29-1 and TRBJ2-7, with a tentative D call TRBD2 (8 bases). Germline-derived CDR1 and CDR2 are SQVTM and ANQGSEA. There are 17 residues in the CDR3. The ends were cut back, 4 bases at V and 4 bases at J, with 26 bases in the middle. The CDR3 DNA is TGCAGCGTTGCACGGGGGGGGAGACAGGGAAAAGGATACGAGCAGTACTTC. It yields the protein CSVARGGRQGKGYEQYF.

The table lists this clone with a count of one. The chain is built from TRBV29-1 and TRBJ2-2; 8 bases match TRBD1. V lost 6 bases to trimming and J lost 3 bases; unmatched junction nucleotides: 6. This CDR3 has 14 amino acids. Germline assignment: CDR1 SQVTM and CDR2 ANQGSEA. The CDR3: CSVKQGAHTGELFF. CDR3 DNA sequence: TGCAGCGTCAAGCAGGGGGCGCACACCGGGGAGCTGTTTTTT.

The rearrangement joins TRBV6-1 to TRBJ1-2, with D unclear. CDR3 length: 13 residues. Looked up from germline, CDR1 is MNHNS and CDR2 is SASEGT. V was trimmed by 5 bases and J by 8 bases, leaving 15 bases between them. For the CDR3, the DNA is TGTGCCAGCAGTCCGGACCAAAGCGGGGGCTACACCTTC. Protein sequence: CASSPDQSGGYTF.

The genes are TRBV2 and TRBJ2-7, with 9 bases identical to TRBD1. Germline CDR1 and CDR2: SNHLY and FYNNEI. The CDR3 covers 14 residues. The junction had 5 bases not matched to a gene; V was cut back by 6 bases and J by 2 bases. This CDR3 reads CASSSGQGAYEQYF. CDR3 nucleotide sequence: TGTGCCAGCAGCTCGGGACAGGGCGCCTACGAGCAGTACTTC.

This clone was seen a handful of times. This rearrangement joins TRBV5-1 to TRBJ1-1; the D gene is possibly TRBD1 (6 bases). Germline CDR1 and CDR2: SGHRS and YFSETQ. The V end lost 4 bases, the J end lost 3 bases, and 13 bases lay between the germline ends. The CDR3 spans 14 residues. CDR3 nucleotide sequence: TGCGCCAGCAGCCCGCGGTCAGGGGACACTGAAGCTTTCTTT. Protein sequence: CASSPRSGDTEAFF.

V usage is TRBV5-5 and J usage is TRBJ1-5, with D perhaps matching TRBD1 (6 bases). V lost 3 bases to trimming and J lost 3 bases, with 13 bases between them. Germline CDR1 is SGHKS and CDR2 is YYEKEE (reference sequence). This CDR3 is built from 15 residues. CDR3: CASSWGAEPNQPQHF. CDR3 nucleotide sequence: TGTGCCAGCAGCTGGGGGGCAGAGCCCAATCAGCCCCAGCATTTT.

V and J are TRBV6-5 and TRBJ1-4; 8 bases map to TRBD1. Germline V gene data show CDR1 as MNHEY and CDR2 as SVGAGI. The length of the CDR3 is 13 residues. J was trimmed by 9 bases and V by 6 bases; bases with no gene match: 6. DNA of the CDR3: TGTGCCAGCAGGTTCGGACAGGGAAAAAAACTGTTTTTT. Translation: CASRFGQGKKLFF.

J is TRBJ2-1 and V is TRBV20-1; 9 nucleotides align to TRBD2. Unmatched junction bases numbered 6, after V lost 6 bases and J lost 12 bases. Germline CDR1 reads DFQATT; CDR2 reads SNEGSKA (reference sequence). The CDR3 spans 11 residues. Here the CDR3 reads CSAQTAGGQFF. DNA of the CDR3: TGCAGTGCCCAAACAGCGGGAGGGCAGTTCTTC.

The chain recombines TRBV7-9 with TRBJ1-5; D call uncertain. This CDR3 region has 12 residues. V lost 1 base, J lost 11 bases, and 9 bases lay in between. CDR1 and CDR2 (germline): SEHNR, FQNEAQ (reference sequence). The CDR3 DNA sequence: TGTGCCAGCAGCTTAGTAGGAGAGGCCCAGCATTTT. Encoded protein: CASSLVGEAQHF.

The chain recombines TRBV10-3 with TRBJ2-5, with D possibly being TRBD1 (5 bases). Deletions cut 3 bases from V and 4 bases from J, with 12 bases between. In germline, CDR1 is ENHRY, CDR2 SYGVKD. The CDR3 contains 14 residues. The CDR3 DNA reads as TGTGCCATCAGTGAAGGGGTGGATCGAGAGACCCAGTACTTC. It codes for CAISEGVDRETQYF.

The chain uses TRBV7-2 and TRBJ1-5; D might be TRBD1 (6 bases). The germline V gene encodes CDR1 SGHTA and CDR2 FQGNSA. The V gene lost 4 bases and the J gene lost 0 bases, with 10 bases spanning the gap. This CDR3 region has 15 residues. The CDR3 nucleotides read TGTGCCAGCAGCTCGACAGGCGTTAGCAATCAGCCCCAGCATTTT. Its translation is CASSSTGVSNQPQHF.

A word on this clone: Other nucleotide sequences from this sample produce the same CDR3. This chain links TRBV5-1 with TRBJ1-5; D unclear. The CDR3 extends over 14 amino acids. V was cut by 4 bases and J by 4 bases, with 12 bases left in between. From germline, CDR1 is SGHRS and CDR2 YFSETQ. The CDR3 loop reads CASSLEGGNQPQHF. Written as DNA, the CDR3 is TGCGCCAGCAGCCTGGAGGGAGGGAATCAGCCCCAGCATTTT.